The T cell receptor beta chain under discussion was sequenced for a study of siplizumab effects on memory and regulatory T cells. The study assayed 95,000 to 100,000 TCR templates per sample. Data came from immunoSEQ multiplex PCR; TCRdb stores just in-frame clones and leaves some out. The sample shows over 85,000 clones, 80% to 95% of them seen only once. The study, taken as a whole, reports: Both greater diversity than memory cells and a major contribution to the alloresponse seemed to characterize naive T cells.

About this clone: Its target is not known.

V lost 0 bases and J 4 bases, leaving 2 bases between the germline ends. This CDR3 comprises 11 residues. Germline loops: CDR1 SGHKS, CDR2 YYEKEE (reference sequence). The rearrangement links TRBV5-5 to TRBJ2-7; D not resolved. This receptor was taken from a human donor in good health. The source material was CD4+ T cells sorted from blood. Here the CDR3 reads CASSLEYEQYF. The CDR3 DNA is TGTGCCAGCAGCTTGGAATACGAGCAGTACTTC.